A single sample is the source of the 9 T cell receptor beta chains below, sequenced in a study of T cell repertoires in cytomegalovirus infection. The antigens of these receptors remain unknown. TCRdb processed the reads anew with MiXCR; each CDR3 protein has one entry. The data hold 800,000 to 950,000 distinct CDR3 sequences, with about 33% observed a single time. The specimen comprised cultured CD8+ T cells from PBMCs, sampled from culture after CMV antigen stimulation. These receptors all come from a human donor in good health (CMV status not recorded). Some clones in this sample may be carry-over from other donors' samples.

This clonotype has just a few counts. The chain has TRBV29-1 and TRBJ2-1; 10 bases line up with TRBD2. There are 16 residues in the CDR3. CDR1 is SQVTM and CDR2 is ANQGSEA in the germline V gene. V lost 6 bases to trimming and J lost 7 bases; unmatched junction nucleotides: 15. CDR3 residues: CSVLAPTSGEGNEQFF. Here the CDR3 DNA reads TGCAGCGTCTTAGCCCCTACTAGCGGGGAGGGGAATGAGCAGTTCTTC.

This rearrangement joins TRBV7-4 to TRBJ1-2, with D hard to call. Trimming left V 2 bases short and J 7 bases short, with 20 bases between. The V gene's germline CDR1 is SGHVT and CDR2 SQSDAQ. The CDR3 has 16 residues. In nucleotides, the CDR3 is TGTGCCAGCAGCTTAATTGGTCACCTGGATCAAAGTGGCTACACCTTC. It is translated as CASSLIGHLDQSGYTF.

This clonotype has at least ten counts. This sequence joins TRBV5-1 and TRBJ1-1; D uncertain. In germline, CDR1 is SGHRS, CDR2 YFSETQ. The CDR3 is made up of 14 amino acids. Trimming removed 4 bases at V and 1 base at J, with 11 bases between. Here the CDR3 DNA reads TGCGCCAGCAGCCCCGGGCACCCGAACACTGAAGCTTTCTTT. Its translation is CASSPGHPNTEAFF.

This clonotype was seen at least ten times. The rearrangement uses TRBV9 and TRBJ2-7; D is tentatively TRBD1 or TRBD2 (5 bases each). Trimming cost V 0 bases and J 1 base, with 5 bases left between them. The CDR3 runs 13 residues. Germline V lookup: CDR1 SGDLS, CDR2 YYNGEE. The DNA of the CDR3 is TGTGCCAGCAGCGTAGGGGGGTCCTACGAGCAGTACTTC. Encoded protein: CASSVGGSYEQYF.

The V and J genes are TRBV27 and TRBJ1-4; TRBD1 agrees at 8 bases. V was pared by 7 bases and J by 0 bases, with 10 bases of the junction left unmatched. CDR1 and CDR2 (germline): MNHEY, SMNVEV (reference sequence). The CDR3 totals 17 residues. CDR3 sequence: CASTQWAGGPTNEKLFF. For the CDR3, the DNA is TGTGCCAGCACCCAATGGGCAGGGGGCCCAACTAATGAAAAACTGTTTTTT. Using reference TRBV27 and TRBJ1-4 for the parts outside the CDR3, the full variable domain is EAQVTQNPRYLITVTGKKLTVTCSQNMNHEYMSWYRQDPGLGLRQIYYSMNVEVTDKGDVPEGYKVSRKEKRNFPLILESPSPNQTSLYFCASTQWAGGPTNEKLFFGSGTQLSVL.

To note about this clonotype: Since a much larger clone is just one base distant, this may be a read error. The J gene is TRBJ1-1, the V gene TRBV7-3, with TRBD1 as a possible D gene (5 bases). Trimming pared 7 bases from V and 5 bases from J, leaving 29 bases between. The CDR3 totals 18 residues. The V gene's germline CDR1 is SGHTA and CDR2 FQGTGA. The CDR3 reads CASNSNRQGLHLRTEAFF. The CDR3 DNA is TGTGCCAGCAACTCAAACCGTCAGGGACTGCATTTGAGGACTGAAGCTTTCTTT.

The chain employs TRBV6-6 and TRBJ1-6; D remains ambiguous. The CDR3 length is 16 residues. Trimming removed 6 bases at V and 4 bases at J, with 16 bases between. Germline assignment: CDR1 MNHNY and CDR2 SVGAGI (reference sequence). CDR3 in amino acids: CASSPRTADYNSPLHF. The CDR3 nucleotides are TGTGCCAGCAGCCCCAGGACGGCGGATTATAATTCACCCCTCCACTTT.

This clonotype was counted a few times. CDR3 loop: CASGRGLGTDTQYF. In nucleotides, the CDR3 is TGTGCCAGCGGGCGGGGTCTAGGCACAGATACGCAGTATTTT. The chain employs TRBV6-5 and TRBJ2-3, with D tentatively TRBD2 (6 bases). The CDR3 consists of 14 residues. Trimming took 8 bases from V and 1 from J, leaving 13 bases between them. CDR1 is MNHEY, CDR2 SVGAGI, per germline.

The genes are TRBV5-6 and TRBJ2-7; TRBD1 matches at 12 bases. Germline V CDR1 and CDR2: SGHDT, YYEEEE. V shed 4 bases, J shed 7 bases, and the junction held 9 bases outside the gene matches. The CDR3 sequence is 15 residues long. The CDR3 loop is CASSAPRDRGREQYV. The CDR3 DNA reads TGTGCCAGCAGCGCTCCCAGGGACAGGGGGCGGGAGCAGTACGTC.